What follows is one T cell receptor (beta chain) and its context. The sample is drawn from a study of blood T cell repertoires in COVID-19. In the study overall: PBMCs, B-cell-depleted T cells, or T cells were the source of the cDNA or gDNA that made up the material.

The germline gives CDR1 MNHEY, CDR2 SVGEGT. With 2 bases clipped from V and 4 bases from J, the junction kept 9 bases outside the gene matches. This CDR3 spans 16 amino acids. The assay was immunoSEQ multiplex PCR, and TCRdb's table has in-frame clones only and misses some. The table lists 150,000 or so clones, approximately 78% of them singletons, with roughly 1.8% in the top ten. The clonotype was recovered from a man older than 75 with acute or convalescent COVID-19. The chain recombines TRBV6-2 or TRBV6-3 with TRBJ2-7; 9 positions match TRBD1. Sequenced input: peripheral blood. The DNA of the CDR3 is TGTGCCAGCAGTTACCGGACAGGGGAGACGGGGTACGAGCAGTACTTC. Translated, it gives CASSYRTGETGYEQYF.